The 17 T cell receptor beta chains presented below share a single source sample, sequenced in a study of blood T cell repertoires in COVID-19. Assay: immunoSEQ multiplex PCR; the TCRdb copy retains only in-frame clones and omits some. The sample lists hundreds of thousands of clones, about 86% seen once, with less than 15% in the top ten. Specimen: peripheral blood. The receptors derive from a woman aged 70-85 years with COVID-19, enrolled during active disease.

The chain employs TRBV28 and TRBJ1-1, with D perhaps TRBD1 (5 bases). Between the trimmed V and J ends, which lost 4 bases and 2 bases, there was a span of 14 bases. The CDR3 length is 15 residues. Germline V gene sequence: CDR1 MDHEN, CDR2 SYDVKM. The CDR3 sequence is CASSSWGGKNTEAFF. CDR3 in DNA: TGTGCCAGCAGTTCCTGGGGGGGTAAAAACACTGAAGCTTTCTTT.

The chain recombines TRBV7-3 with TRBJ1-6; D may be TRBD1 (5 bases). The V gene lost 11 bases and the J gene lost 6 bases, with 14 bases spanning the gap. This CDR3 has 13 residues. CDR1 is SGHTA, CDR2 FQGTGA, per germline. DNA of the CDR3: TGTGCCTCCTCCAGGGATCGTAATTCACCCCTCCACTTT. It yields the protein CASSRDRNSPLHF.

The V and J genes are TRBV7-9 and TRBJ1-2, with a possible D match to TRBD1 (5 bases). V was pared by 2 bases and J by 5 bases, with 15 bases between. CDR3 size: 15 residues. Germline V CDR1 and CDR2: SEHNR, FQNEAQ (reference sequence). CDR3 protein: CASSLKSEGPYGYTF. CDR3 nucleotide sequence: TGTGCCAGCAGCTTAAAATCGGAGGGACCTTATGGCTACACCTTC.

This chain links TRBV21-1 with TRBJ2-7; the table's D call of TRBD1 was not tested on the DNA. TRBV21-1 is described as a pseudogene. This CDR3 region has 15 residues. The DNA of the CDR3 is TGTGCCAGCAGCGCCCAGGAACAGGCGACCTACGAGCAGTACTTC. It translates to CASSAQEQATYEQYF.

This clone was detected once. The chain uses TRBV19 and TRBJ1-2; 9 bases line up with TRBD1. Per the germline V gene, CDR1 is LNHDA and CDR2 is SQIVND (reference sequence). This CDR3 is built from 14 residues. V trimming: 10 bases; J trimming: 4 bases; junction bases outside the gene matches: 10. Written as DNA, the CDR3 is TGTGCCATGGGCCCGGGACAGGGTCGCTATGGCTACACCTTC. Translation: CAMGPGQGRYGYTF.

Of note for this clone: The same CDR3 arises from other DNA sequences in this sample as well. The chain has TRBV27 and TRBJ1-1; weak D call: TRBD1 (6 bases). The germline V and J ends were trimmed by 6 bases and 4 bases, with 9 bases remaining between them. CDR3 size: 12 residues. Germline lookup yields CDR1 MNHEY and CDR2 SMNVEV (reference sequence). CDR3 in amino acids: CASSRGGTEAFF. The CDR3 DNA reads as TGTGCCAGCAGCCGAGGGGGCACTGAAGCTTTCTTT.

V and J are TRBV5-1 and TRBJ1-1, with D maybe TRBD1 (6 bases). Germline V gives CDR1 SGHRS, CDR2 YFSETQ. This CDR3 is 14 amino acids long. Trimming shortened V by 0 bases and J by 1 base, and 7 bases separated the two germline ends. CDR3 loop: CASSLGGQNTEAFF. Here the CDR3 DNA reads TGCGCCAGCAGCTTGGGGGGGCAGAACACTGAAGCTTTCTTT.

This chain links TRBV5-1 with TRBJ1-1, with D unclear. The germline CDR1 and CDR2 sequences are SGHRS and YFSETQ. Trimming took 0 bases from V and 1 from J, leaving 10 bases between them. The CDR3 consists of 15 residues. CDR3 loop: CASSLAPGANTEAFF. The CDR3 DNA reads as TGCGCCAGCAGCTTGGCCCCAGGCGCGAACACTGAAGCTTTCTTT.

CDR3 nucleotide sequence: TGTGCCAGCAAAGACACGACGGGCAGGGGCACAGATACGCAGTATTTT. Its protein is CASKDTTGRGTDTQYF. The chain joins TRBV6-6 to TRBJ2-3, with TRBD1 as a possible D gene (5 bases). This CDR3 contains 16 residues. The V end lost 7 bases, the J end lost 1 base, and 18 bases lay between the germline ends. Germline V gene data show CDR1 as MNHNY and CDR2 as SVGAGI (reference sequence).

V is TRBV24-1 and J is TRBJ2-7; tentative D call: TRBD1 (6 bases). The V end was cut by 2 bases, the J end by 6 bases, with 7 bases between. The length of the CDR3 is 12 residues. Germline V gives CDR1 KGHDR, CDR2 SFDVKD. CDR3 sequence reads: CATSDYRAEQYF. In nucleotides, the CDR3 is TGTGCCACCAGTGATTACAGGGCCGAGCAGTACTTC.

This chain uses TRBV28 with TRBJ2-7, with D possibly TRBD2 on 7 matching bases. The V and J ends lost 4 bases and 1 base respectively, with 14 bases between them. CDR1 MDHEN and CDR2 SYDVKM come from the germline V gene. CDR3 length: 15 amino acids. CDR3 nucleotide sequence: TGTGCCAGCAGTTCCCCCGGGGGGCTATCCTACGAGCAGTACTTC. The encoded protein is CASSSPGGLSYEQYF.

This chain uses TRBV24-1 with TRBJ2-3; 9 bases are shared with TRBD1. The CDR3 extends over 16 amino acids. J was trimmed by 8 bases and V by 1 base; bases with no gene match: 9. Germline-derived CDR1 and CDR2 are KGHDR and SFDVKD. The CDR3 sequence: CATSDFRDRVGVTQYF. The CDR3 region has the DNA TGTGCCACCAGTGATTTCCGGGACAGGGTGGGGGTTACGCAGTATTTT.

The V gene is TRBV19, the J gene TRBJ2-3, with TRBD1 matching 10 bases. The CDR3 runs to 19 residues. Looked up from germline, CDR1 is LNHDA and CDR2 is SQIVND (reference sequence). The V segment lost 5 bases and the J segment 2 bases; nucleotides outside the gene matches: 16. The CDR3 nucleotides are TGTGCCAGTAGTGCCGGGACAGGGGATATCGGGGTTCTCACAGATACGCAGTATTTT. The encoded protein is CASSAGTGDIGVLTDTQYF.

V and J are TRBV7-2 and TRBJ2-3; 13 nucleotides align to TRBD2. In germline, CDR1 is SGHTA, CDR2 FQGNSA. This CDR3 contains 17 residues. V dropped 3 bases and J dropped 6; count of bases not matched to a gene: 9. The CDR3 region is CASSFGLAGALMDTQYF. The CDR3 DNA follows: TGTGCCAGCAGCTTCGGACTAGCGGGGGCCTTGATGGATACGCAGTATTTT. Complete variable domain (other parts from reference TRBV7-2 and TRBJ2-3): GAGVSQSPSNKVTEKGKDVELRCDPISGHTALYWYRQSLGQGLEFLIYFQGNSAPDKSGLPSDRFSAERTGGSVSTLTIQRTQQEDSAVYLCASSFGLAGALMDTQYFGPGTRLTVL.

In this sample, this clone turned up once. The CDR3 DNA reads TGTGCCAGCAGCGAACAGGCCAACACTGAAGCTTTCTTT. This codes for CASSEQANTEAFF. V is TRBV7-9 and J is TRBJ1-1; D possibly corresponds to TRBD1 (5 bases). Germline V CDR1 and CDR2: SEHNR, FQNEAQ (reference sequence). The CDR3 contains 13 residues. V was trimmed by 5 bases and J by 2 bases, leaving 9 bases between them.

This chain uses TRBV7-6 with TRBJ2-2, with 16 bases matching TRBD2. CDR1 SGHVS and CDR2 FNYEAQ come from the germline V gene. The CDR3 extends over 18 amino acids. V was pared by 5 bases and J by 5 bases, with 8 bases of the junction left unmatched. Here the CDR3 DNA reads TGTGCCAGCAGCCCCACGGGGACTAGCGGGGGGGCAACCGGGGAGCTGTTTTTT. The encoded protein is CASSPTGTSGGATGELFF.

The chain recombines TRBV27 with TRBJ1-4, with D possibly matching TRBD1 (6 bases). Germline assignment: CDR1 MNHEY and CDR2 SMNVEV (reference sequence). Trimming took 10 bases from V and 2 from J, leaving 20 bases between them. The length of the CDR3 is 16 residues. For the CDR3, the DNA is TGTGCCACCAAACCGGACAGACGATTGACTAATGAAAAACTGTTTTTT. Encoded protein: CATKPDRRLTNEKLFF.